This T cell receptor (beta chain) was retrieved from a study of blood T cell repertoires in COVID-19. The germline gives CDR1 MDHEN, CDR2 SYDVKM. Trimming took 7 bases from V and 4 from J; bases not matched to a gene: 11. The CDR3 runs 16 residues. Assay: immunoSEQ multiplex PCR; the TCRdb copy retains only in-frame clones and omits some. This table has about 220,000 clones, 80% to 85% appearing once. The origin of this receptor is a woman aged 70-85 years with COVID-19, enrolled during active disease. The chain joins TRBV28 to TRBJ1-2; 11 nucleotides line up with TRBD1. Sequenced material: peripheral blood. CDR3 protein: CASTVVRTGGSYGYTF. CDR3 coding DNA: TGTGCCAGCACCGTCGTAAGGACAGGGGGCTCCTATGGCTACACCTTC.